This TCR beta chain was observed in a study of identical twins. Broader study findings: Models underestimated how often monozygotic twins shared out-of-frame TCR alpha.

In TCRdb, the 5' RACE reads were re-called with MiXCR into one record per CDR3 protein. The sample records about 530,000 distinct CDR3 sequences, approximately 16% being singletons. This clonotype was seen a handful of times. Its target is unknown. Trimming shortened V by 1 base and J by 1 base, and 14 bases separated the two germline ends. The germline CDR1 and CDR2 sequences are SGHRS and YFSETQ. This CDR3 is built from 16 residues. Healthy Caucasians made up all donors. This sample was also put to use in a study of yellow fever vaccine responses in identical twins.

The genes are TRBV5-1 and TRBJ2-5; the D gene is possibly TRBD1 (6 bases). Specimen: CD4+ T cells sorted from blood. This TCR came from a woman under 30 in good health. Here the CDR3 reads CASSLTQTGGQETQYF. The CDR3 DNA follows: TGCGCCAGCAGCTTGACCCAGACAGGCGGCCAAGAGACCCAGTACTTC.